This TCR beta chain was identified in a study of blood T cell repertoires in COVID-19. Overall study: Researchers got acute and convalescent COVID-19 samples from the United States, Italy and Spain. T cells, B-cell-depleted T cells, or PBMCs provided the cDNA or gDNA that served as material.

Assay: immunoSEQ multiplex PCR; the TCRdb copy retains only in-frame clones and omits some. The sample shows some 200,000 clones, 80% of them seen only once. The ends were cut back, 1 base at V and 7 bases at J, with 7 bases in the middle. This CDR3 contains 12 residues. Germline loops: CDR1 LGHDT, CDR2 YNNKEL (reference sequence). Sequences were obtained from peripheral blood. The receptor was isolated from a woman aged 70 to 79 with acute or convalescent COVID-19. The chain uses TRBV3-1 (or the pseudogene TRBV3-2) and TRBJ2-5; D remains unclear. The CDR3 here is CASSQVSGTQYF. The CDR3 DNA reads TGTGCCAGCAGCCAAGTTTCGGGGACCCAGTACTTC.